This paragraph covers one T cell receptor beta chain sequence. As yet, its antigen is unknown. An end of the junction differs from the germline gene, which may be a read error. These data belong to a study of blood T cells in healthy people across ages. General observations from the study: It was found that TCR beta diversity correlated strongly with the percentage of naive T cells.

A sample-barcoded 5' primer and a J-beta primer mix were used in a second PCR of roughly 6 to 11 cycles. Unique molecular identifiers of 12 random nucleotides labeled each cDNA. From each sample, at least 2.5 million paired-end reads containing CDR3 were obtained. TCRdb re-derived calls from the 5' RACE reads in MiXCR, one entry per CDR3 protein. The repertoire holds over 1,200,000 distinct CDR3 sequences, roughly 59% seen once, with 5% to 7% in the top ten. CDR3 size: 14 residues. Looked up from germline, CDR1 is SGHVS and CDR2 is FNYEAQ. No fewer than 7 million PBMCs went into each sample. The J gene is TRBJ1-1, the V gene TRBV7-6, with D unresolved. This TCR came from a man aged 18 to 30 in good health. Sequencing was done on a sample of blood. The CDR3 is CAGSLGRPNTEAFF. CDR3 sequence (DNA): TGTGCCGGCAGCTTAGGGCGACCGAACACTGAAGCTTTCTTT.